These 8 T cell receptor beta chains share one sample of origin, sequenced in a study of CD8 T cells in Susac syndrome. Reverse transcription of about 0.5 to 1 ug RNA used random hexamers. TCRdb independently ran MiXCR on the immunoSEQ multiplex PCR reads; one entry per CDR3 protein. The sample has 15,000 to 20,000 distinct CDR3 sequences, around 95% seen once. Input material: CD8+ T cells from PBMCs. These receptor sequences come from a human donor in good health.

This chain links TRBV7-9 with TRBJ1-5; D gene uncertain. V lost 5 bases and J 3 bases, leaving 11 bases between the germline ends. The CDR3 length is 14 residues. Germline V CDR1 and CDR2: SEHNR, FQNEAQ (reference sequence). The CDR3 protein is CASSPLAPNQPQHF. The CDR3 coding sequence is TGTGCCAGCAGCCCCTTGGCCCCCAATCAGCCCCAGCATTTT.

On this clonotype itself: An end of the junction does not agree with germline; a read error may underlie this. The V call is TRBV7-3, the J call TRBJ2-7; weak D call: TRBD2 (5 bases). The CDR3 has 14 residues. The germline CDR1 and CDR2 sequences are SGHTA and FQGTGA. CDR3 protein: CASSLTRDSYEQYF. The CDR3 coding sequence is TGTGCCAGCAGCCTAACTAGAGACTCCTACGAGCAGTACTTC.

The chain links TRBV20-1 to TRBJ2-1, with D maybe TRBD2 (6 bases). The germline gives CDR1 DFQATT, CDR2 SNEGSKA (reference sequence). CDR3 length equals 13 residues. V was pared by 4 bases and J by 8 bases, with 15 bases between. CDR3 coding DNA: TGCAGTGCTAAAGCGGGTGGTGCGTATGAGCAGTTCTTC. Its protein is CSAKAGGAYEQFF.

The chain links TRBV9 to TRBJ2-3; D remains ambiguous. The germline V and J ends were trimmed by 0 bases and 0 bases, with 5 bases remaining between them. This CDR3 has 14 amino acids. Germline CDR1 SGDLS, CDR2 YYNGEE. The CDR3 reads CASSVETSTDTQYF. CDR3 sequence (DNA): TGTGCCAGCAGCGTAGAAACTAGCACAGATACGCAGTATTTT.

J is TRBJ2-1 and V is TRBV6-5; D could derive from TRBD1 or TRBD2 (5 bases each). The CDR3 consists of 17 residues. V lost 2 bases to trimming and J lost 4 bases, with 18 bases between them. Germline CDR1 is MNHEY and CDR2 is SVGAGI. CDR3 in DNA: TGTGCCAGCAGTTACCACCGGGCCGAGGGACGATACAATGAGCAGTTCTTC. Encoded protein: CASSYHRAEGRYNEQFF.

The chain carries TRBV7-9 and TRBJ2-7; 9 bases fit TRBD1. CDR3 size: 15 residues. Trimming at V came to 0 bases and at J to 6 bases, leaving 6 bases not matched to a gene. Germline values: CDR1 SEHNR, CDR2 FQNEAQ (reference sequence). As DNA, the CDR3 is TGTGCCAGCAGCTTAGCCAAGGGACAGGGTGGCGAGCAGTACGTC. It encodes CASSLAKGQGGEQYV.

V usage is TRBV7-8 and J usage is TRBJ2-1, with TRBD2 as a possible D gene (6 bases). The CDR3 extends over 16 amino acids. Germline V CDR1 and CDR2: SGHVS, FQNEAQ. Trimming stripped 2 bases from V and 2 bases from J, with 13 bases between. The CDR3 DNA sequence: TGTGCCAGCAGCTTATACCAACGGGAGCCCTACAATGAGCAGTTCTTC. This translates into CASSLYQREPYNEQFF.

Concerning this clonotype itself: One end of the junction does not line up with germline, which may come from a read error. CDR3 region: CSVLQGMGAEVFF. CDR3 bases: TGCAGCGTCCTACAGGGGATGGGTGCTGAAGTTTTCTTT. The rearrangement uses TRBV29-1 and TRBJ1-1; 7 bases match TRBD1. This CDR3 region has 13 residues. Germline CDR1 SQVTM, CDR2 ANQGSEA.